The entry below gives a single T cell receptor (beta chain) sequence along with its context. Its antigen is not identified. CDR1 and CDR2 from the germline V gene are SEHNR and FQNEAQ (reference sequence). The germline V and J ends were trimmed by 5 bases and 0 bases, with 16 bases remaining between them. This CDR3 has 16 residues. The data were taken from a study of cytotoxic CD8 clonotypes in ibrutinib-treated CLL. General study findings and limits: Higher clonality was seen at ibrutinib response and a return toward baseline at progression.

Produced via immunoSEQ multiplex PCR; TCRdb's table is partial and in-frame only. The table shows about 20,000 clones, with around 74% occurring only once. Genomic DNA for TCR beta libraries, around 2 micrograms, came from cryopreserved PBMCs. The V call is TRBV7-9, the J call TRBJ1-2; no clear D gene. The input for sequencing was PBMCs, taken before ibrutinib treatment. This receptor was obtained from a human donor with chronic lymphocytic leukemia. Here the CDR3 reads CASSPRLSPANYGYTF. The CDR3 region has the DNA TGTGCCAGCAGCCCCAGGCTGAGTCCAGCTAACTATGGCTACACCTTC.